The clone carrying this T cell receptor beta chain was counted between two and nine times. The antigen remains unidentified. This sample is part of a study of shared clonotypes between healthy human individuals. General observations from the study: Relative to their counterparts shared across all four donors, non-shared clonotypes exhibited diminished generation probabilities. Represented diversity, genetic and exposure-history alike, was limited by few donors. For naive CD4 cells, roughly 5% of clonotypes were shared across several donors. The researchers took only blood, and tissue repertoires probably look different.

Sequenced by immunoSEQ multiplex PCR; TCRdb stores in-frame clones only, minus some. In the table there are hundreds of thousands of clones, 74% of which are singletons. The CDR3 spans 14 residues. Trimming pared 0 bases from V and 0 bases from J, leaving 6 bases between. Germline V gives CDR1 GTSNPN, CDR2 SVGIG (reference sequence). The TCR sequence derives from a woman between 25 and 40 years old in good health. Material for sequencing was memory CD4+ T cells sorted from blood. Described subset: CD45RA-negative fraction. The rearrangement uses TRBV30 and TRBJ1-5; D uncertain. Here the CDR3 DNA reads TGTGCCTGGAGTGTGGGAGGTAGCAATCAGCCCCAGCATTTT. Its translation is CAWSVGGSNQPQHF.